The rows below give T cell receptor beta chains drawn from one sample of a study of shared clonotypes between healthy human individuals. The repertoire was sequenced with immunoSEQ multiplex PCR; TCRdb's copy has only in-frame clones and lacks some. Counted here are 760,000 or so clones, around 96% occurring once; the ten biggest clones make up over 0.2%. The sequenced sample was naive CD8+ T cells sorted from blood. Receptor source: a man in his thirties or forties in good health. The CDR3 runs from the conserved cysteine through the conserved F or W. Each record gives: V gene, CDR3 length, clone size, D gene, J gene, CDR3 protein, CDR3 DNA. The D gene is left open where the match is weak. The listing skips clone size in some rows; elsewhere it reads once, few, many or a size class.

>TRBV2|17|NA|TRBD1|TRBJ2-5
CASSEPPGQKYQETQYF
TGTGCCAGCAGTGAACCTCCGGGACAGAAGTACCAAGAGACCCAGTACTTC
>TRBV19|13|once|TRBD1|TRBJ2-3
CAGGTGGPDTQYF
TGTGCCGGAGGGACAGGAGGTCCAGATACGCAGTATTTT
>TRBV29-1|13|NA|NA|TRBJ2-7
CSAEDGAALEQYF
TGCAGCGCCGAGGATGGGGCGGCTCTCGAGCAGTACTTC
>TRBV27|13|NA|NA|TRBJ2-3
CASNHPYTDTQYF
TGTGCCAGCAACCATCCTTACACAGATACGCAGTATTTT
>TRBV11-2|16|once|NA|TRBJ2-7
CASSRIGAPSSYEQYF
TGTGCCAGCAGCCGCATCGGGGCACCTTCCTCCTACGAGCAGTACTTC
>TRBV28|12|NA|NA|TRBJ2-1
CASSLSVHEQFF
TGTGCCAGCAGTTTGTCGGTCCATGAGCAGTTCTTC
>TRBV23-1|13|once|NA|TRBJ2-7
CASSQESPYEQYF
TGCGCCAGCAGTCAAGAGAGTCCCTACGAGCAGTACTTC
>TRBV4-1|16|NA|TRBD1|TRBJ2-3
CASSRLQGAVADTQYF
TGCGCCAGCAGCCGCCTACAGGGGGCTGTAGCAGATACGCAGTATTTT
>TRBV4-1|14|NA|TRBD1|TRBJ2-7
CASSQKQGAYEQYF
TGCGCCAGCAGCCAGAAGCAGGGGGCCTACGAGCAGTACTTC
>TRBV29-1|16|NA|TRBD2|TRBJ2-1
CSVELAGGLSYNEQFF
TGCAGCGTTGAGTTAGCGGGAGGGCTATCCTACAATGAGCAGTTCTTC
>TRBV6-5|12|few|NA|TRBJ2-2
CASSYNTGELFF
TGTGCCAGCAGTTACAACACCGGGGAGCTGTTTTTT
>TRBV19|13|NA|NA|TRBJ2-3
CASSIILTDTQYF
TGTGCCAGTAGTATTATTCTGACGGATACGCAGTATTTT
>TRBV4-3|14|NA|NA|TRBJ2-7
CASSQGTGGLAQYF
TGCGCCAGCAGCCAAGGGACCGGAGGGCTCGCACAGTACTTC
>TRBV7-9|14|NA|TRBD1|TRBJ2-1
CASSPRTGYNEQFF
TGTGCCAGCAGCCCCCGGACAGGATACAATGAGCAGTTCTTC
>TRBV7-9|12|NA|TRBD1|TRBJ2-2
CASQQGAGELFF
TGTGCCAGCCAACAGGGGGCCGGGGAGCTGTTTTTT
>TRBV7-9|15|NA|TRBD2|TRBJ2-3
CASSRAGGGTDTQYF
TGTGCCAGCAGTCGAGCGGGAGGTGGCACAGATACGCAGTATTTT
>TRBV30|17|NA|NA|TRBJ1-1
CAWSVSSPTRVNTEAFF
TGTGCCTGGAGTGTAAGTTCCCCAACCAGAGTAAACACTGAAGCTTTCTTT
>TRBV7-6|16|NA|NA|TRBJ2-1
CASSLQATGSSNEQFF
TGTGCCAGCAGCCTCCAGGCAACCGGCTCATCAAATGAGCAGTTCTTC
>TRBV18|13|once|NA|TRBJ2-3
CASSPQHTDTQYF
TGTGCCAGCTCGCCCCAACACACAGATACGCAGTATTTT
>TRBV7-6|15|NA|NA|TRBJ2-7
CASSSGPASSYEQYF
TGTGCCAGCAGCTCCGGGCCCGCGAGCTCCTACGAGCAGTACTTC
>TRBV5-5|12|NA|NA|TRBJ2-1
CASSLYRDEQFF
TGTGCCAGCAGCTTGTACCGGGATGAGCAGTTCTTC
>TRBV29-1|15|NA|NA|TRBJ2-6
CSVLDSLSGANVLTF
TGCAGCGTTTTGGACAGCCTCTCTGGGGCCAACGTCCTGACTTTC
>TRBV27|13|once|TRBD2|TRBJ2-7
CASSSGTNYEQYF
TGTGCCAGCAGTTCGGGGACTAACTACGAGCAGTACTTC
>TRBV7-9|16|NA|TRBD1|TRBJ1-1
CASSYPGQGANTEAFF
TGTGCCAGCAGCTACCCCGGACAGGGGGCCAACACTGAAGCTTTCTTT
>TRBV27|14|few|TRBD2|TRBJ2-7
CASSLGREDYEQYF
TGTGCCAGCAGTTTGGGGCGGGAGGACTACGAGCAGTACTTC
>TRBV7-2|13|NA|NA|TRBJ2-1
CASSLDAFYEQFF
TGTGCCAGCAGCTTAGATGCCTTTTATGAGCAGTTCTTC
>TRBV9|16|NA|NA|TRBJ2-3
CASSVDSRQNTDTQYF
TGTGCCAGCAGCGTAGATTCGCGGCAGAACACAGATACGCAGTATTTT
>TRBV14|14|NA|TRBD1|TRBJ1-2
CASSYSGGIYGYTF
TGTGCCAGCAGTTACTCAGGGGGCATCTATGGCTACACCTTC
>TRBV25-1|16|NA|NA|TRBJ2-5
CASSEYISGIGETQYF
TGTGCCAGCAGTGAATATATATCGGGGATAGGGGAGACCCAGTACTTC
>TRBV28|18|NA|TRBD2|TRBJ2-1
CASSLGLAGVLTHNEQFF
TGTGCCAGCAGTTTAGGATTAGCGGGAGTTCTCACGCACAATGAGCAGTTCTTC
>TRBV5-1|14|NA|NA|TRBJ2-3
CASSLGLSTDTQYF
TGCGCCAGCAGCTTGGGACTTAGCACAGATACGCAGTATTTT
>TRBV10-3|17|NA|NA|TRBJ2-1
CAISGGRVEGVYNEQFF
TGTGCCATCAGTGGGGGCCGGGTGGAAGGGGTCTACAATGAGCAGTTCTTC
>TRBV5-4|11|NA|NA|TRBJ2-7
CASSFNREQYF
TGTGCCAGCAGCTTCAACCGAGAGCAGTACTTC
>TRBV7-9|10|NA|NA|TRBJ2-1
CASSAVYKFF
TGTGCCAGCAGCGCGGTCTATAAGTTCTTC
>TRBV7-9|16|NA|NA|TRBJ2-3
CASSPDLARPPDTQYF
TGTGCCAGCAGCCCAGATCTCGCTCGTCCCCCAGATACGCAGTATTTT
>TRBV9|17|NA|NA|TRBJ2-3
CASSVGGQLLHTDTQYF
TGTGCCAGCAGCGTAGGAGGACAGCTACTACACACAGATACGCAGTATTTT
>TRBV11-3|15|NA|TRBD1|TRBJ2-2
CASSSTGANTGELFF
TGTGCCAGCAGCTCCACAGGGGCGAACACCGGGGAGCTGTTTTTT
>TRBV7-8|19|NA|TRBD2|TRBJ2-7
CASSNSGTSHLWGRYEQYF
TGTGCCAGCAGCAATAGCGGGACAAGTCACCTATGGGGACGGTACGAGCAGTACTTC
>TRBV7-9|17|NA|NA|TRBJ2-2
CASSLAPRDPRTGELFF
TGTGCCAGCAGCTTAGCACCTAGGGACCCGAGGACCGGGGAGCTGTTTTTT
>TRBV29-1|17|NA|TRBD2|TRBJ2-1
CSVEGTRRSSSYNEQFF
TGCAGCGTTGAGGGGACTAGACGGAGTAGCTCCTACAATGAGCAGTTCTTC
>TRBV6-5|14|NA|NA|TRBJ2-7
CASSYSLGGREQYF
TGTGCCAGCAGTTACTCATTGGGGGGACGCGAGCAGTACTTC
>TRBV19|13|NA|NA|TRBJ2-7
CASSIALDYEQYF
TGTGCCAGTAGTATAGCCCTCGACTACGAGCAGTACTTC
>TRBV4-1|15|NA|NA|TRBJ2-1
CASSPMGRGNNEQFF
TGCGCCAGCAGCCCCATGGGACGCGGAAACAATGAGCAGTTCTTC
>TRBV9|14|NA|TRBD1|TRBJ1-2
CASSLGQGNYGYTF
TGTGCCAGCAGCTTGGGACAGGGGAACTATGGCTACACCTTC
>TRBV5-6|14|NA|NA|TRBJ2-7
CASTLGGALYEQYF
TGTGCCAGCACCTTGGGGGGAGCCCTCTACGAGCAGTACTTC
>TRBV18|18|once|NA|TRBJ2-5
CASSQGEDAGIHQETQYF
TGTGCCAGCTCACAGGGGGAGGATGCCGGCATCCACCAAGAGACCCAGTACTTC
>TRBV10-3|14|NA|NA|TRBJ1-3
CAIRDREPGNTIYF
TGTGCCATCAGGGACCGAGAGCCTGGAAACACCATATATTTT
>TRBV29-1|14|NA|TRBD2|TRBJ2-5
CSVESLGGGETQYF
TGCAGCGTTGAAAGTCTCGGGGGGGGAGAGACCCAGTACTTC
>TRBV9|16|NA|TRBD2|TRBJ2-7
CASSAGVPAGEAEQYF
TGTGCCAGCAGCGCAGGCGTTCCCGCGGGAGAGGCCGAGCAGTACTTC